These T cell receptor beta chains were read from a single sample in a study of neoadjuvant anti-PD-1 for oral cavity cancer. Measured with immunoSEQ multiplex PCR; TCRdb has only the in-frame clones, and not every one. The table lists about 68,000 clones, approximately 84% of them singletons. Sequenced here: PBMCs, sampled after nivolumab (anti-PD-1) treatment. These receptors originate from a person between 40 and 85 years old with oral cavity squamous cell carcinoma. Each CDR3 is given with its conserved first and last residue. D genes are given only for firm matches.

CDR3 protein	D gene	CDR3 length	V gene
CSVEDNRLANYGYTF	-	15	TRBV29-1
CASSLTGTGWNTEAFF	TRBD1	16	TRBV19
CASSALAGGSYEQYF	TRBD2	15	TRBV19
CASSLDVGGSGGELFF	TRBD2	16	TRBV11-2
CASSFTAGGPYEQYF	TRBD2	15	TRBV27
CASSDRNTEAFF	-	12	TRBV19
CAWSVGLALLGKNIQYF	-	17	TRBV30
CASSSGTVYNEQFF	TRBD1	14	TRBV28
CASRSGTGLGQPQHF	-	15	TRBV27
CASRLPDRGAEQYF	TRBD1	14	TRBV2
CASHYETGEGEQYF	TRBD1	14	TRBV10-3
CAISVKTGGVTEAFF	TRBD1	15	TRBV10-3
CASSEAYGNEKLFF	-	14	TRBV6-1
CASSSVYSNQPQHF	-	14	TRBV6-5
CATSRAVVGPDEQYF	-	15	TRBV15
CASSPGNTDTQYF	-	13	TRBV6-4
CAISYTAANYGYTF	-	14	TRBV10-3
CAWSVRLQGGSGANVLTF	-	18	TRBV30
CASSEGLGARPPGAQYF	-	17	TRBV2
CASSERAGNQPQHF	-	14	TRBV6-1
CASSAEGGDTDTQYF	-	15	TRBV9
CASRTGTEKTGELFF	-	15	TRBV6-5
CAAGAFPFYEQYF	-	13	TRBV30
CASSYVAATYYGYTF	-	15	TRBV6-6
CASSLPTSGSHEQYF	TRBD2	15	TRBV5-1
CASNSFIGGKNGYTF	-	15	TRBV2
CASSLQPHTGYEQYF	-	15	TRBV7-8
CAWTPGLTEAFF	-	12	TRBV30
CASRGAGHTEAFF	-	13	TRBV6-5
CASSETSGGSYEQYF	TRBD2	15	TRBV2
CASSVRGGTEAFF	-	13	TRBV6-1
CASSPADTQYF	-	11	TRBV2
CASSYLGTQNTEAFF	-	15	TRBV6-5
CSVEDGQTSSYEQYF	-	15	TRBV29-1
CASSLYLSSGSNSYEQYF	TRBD2	18	TRBV27
CASSPLVGQGDF	TRBD1	12	TRBV6-1
CASSQVVALEQYF	-	13	TRBV4-2
CASSTRGEAYEQYF	-	14	TRBV2
CASRGGGSYTF	-	11	TRBV6-5
CAWSVQQGLTDTQYF	-	15	TRBV30
CASRQGAGNEKLFF	TRBD1	14	TRBV6-6
CASSAGTSGTGTQYF	TRBD2	15	TRBV5-1
CASSLLASSYEQYF	-	14	TRBV5-1